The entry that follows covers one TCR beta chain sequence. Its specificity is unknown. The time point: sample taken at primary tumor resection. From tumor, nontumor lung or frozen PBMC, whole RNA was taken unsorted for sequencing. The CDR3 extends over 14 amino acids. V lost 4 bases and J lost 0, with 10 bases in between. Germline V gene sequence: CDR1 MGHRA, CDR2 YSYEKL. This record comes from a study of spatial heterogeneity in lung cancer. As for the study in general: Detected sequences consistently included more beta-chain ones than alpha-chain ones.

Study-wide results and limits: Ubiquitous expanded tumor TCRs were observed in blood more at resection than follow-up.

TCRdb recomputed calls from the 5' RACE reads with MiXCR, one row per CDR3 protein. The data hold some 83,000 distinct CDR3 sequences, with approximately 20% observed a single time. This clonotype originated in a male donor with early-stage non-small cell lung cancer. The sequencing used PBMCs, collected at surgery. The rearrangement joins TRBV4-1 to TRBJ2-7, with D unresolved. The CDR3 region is CASSPVRGSYEQYF. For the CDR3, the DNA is TGCGCCAGCAGCCCCGTTAGAGGCTCCTACGAGCAGTACTTC.